The TCR beta chain described here comes from a study of blood T cell repertoires in COVID-19. Turning to the study itself: Whether acute or convalescent, the COVID-19 samples came from the United States, Italy and Spain. T cells, B-cell-depleted T cells, or PBMCs provided the cDNA or gDNA that served as material.

In germline, CDR1 is SGHAT, CDR2 FQDESV (reference sequence). This CDR3 has 16 residues. The V and J ends lost 6 bases and 5 bases, in that order; junction bases with no gene match: 8. Study processing details: Amplification of reference gene primers provided the estimated nucleated cell counts. TCRdb's table, derived via immunoSEQ multiplex PCR, lists solely in-frame clones and lacks some. V, J and clone size reflect that table, while D and trimming were determined from the DNA. Among about 67,000 clones listed, around 85% were seen once. Only one count was recorded for this clone. The TCR sequence derives from a man aged 50 to 60 with active COVID-19. V gene TRBV11-1 combines with J gene TRBJ2-2; 11 bases agree with TRBD2. The sample consisted of peripheral blood. The CDR3 coding sequence is TGTGCCAGCAGTCCCACTAGCGGGAGCGGAACCGGGGAGCTGTTTTTT. Translating gives CASSPTSGSGTGELFF.